Only one count was recorded for the clone carrying this T cell receptor beta chain. These data originate in a study of cytomegalovirus exposure and HLA in healthy donors. Both 60 Vbeta primers and 13 Jbeta primers went into the PCR. The table came from immunoSEQ multiplex PCR; TCRdb's copy has only in-frame clones and leaves some out. The sample lists 60,000 to 75,000 clones; 75% to 90% were seen once. The CDR3 runs 15 residues. V lost 3 bases to trimming and J lost 7 bases, with 16 bases between them. Germline V lookup: CDR1 MGHDK, CDR2 SYGVNS. The rearrangement uses TRBV25-1 and TRBJ2-1; D unclear. This receptor was obtained from a woman younger than 45 in good health and CMV-seropositive. The specimen sequenced was PBMCs. The CDR3 sequence is CASSDGLVSKNEQFF. The CDR3 bases are TGTGCCAGCAGTGACGGTTTGGTGTCCAAAAATGAGCAGTTCTTC.